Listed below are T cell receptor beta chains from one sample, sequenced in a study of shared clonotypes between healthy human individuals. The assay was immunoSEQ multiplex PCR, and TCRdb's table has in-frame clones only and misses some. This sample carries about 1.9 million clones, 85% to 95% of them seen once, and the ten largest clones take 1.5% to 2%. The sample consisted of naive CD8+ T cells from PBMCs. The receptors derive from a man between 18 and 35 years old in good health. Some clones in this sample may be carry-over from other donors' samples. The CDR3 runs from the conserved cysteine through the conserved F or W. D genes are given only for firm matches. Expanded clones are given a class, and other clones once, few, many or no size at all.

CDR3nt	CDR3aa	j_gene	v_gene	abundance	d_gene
TGCACCAGCAGCCAAGATCGTGGCAGCCGGACTAGCGGGAGCTCCTACGAGCAGTACTTC	CTSSQDRGSRTSGSSYEQYF	TRBJ2-7	TRBV1	-	-
TGTGCCTCGACAGGGCCCACAGTAGACGAGCAGTACTTC	CASTGPTVDEQYF	TRBJ2-7	TRBV30	-	TRBD1
TGTGCCAGCAGCGCGCTCGGGCCGCGGGAGGGATGGGCAGATACGCAGTATTTT	CASSALGPREGWADTQYF	TRBJ2-3	TRBV9	-	TRBD2
TGTGCCAGCAGCCCGGTGGCAGATACGCAGTATTTT	CASSPVADTQYF	TRBJ2-3	TRBV9	-	-
TGTGCCAGCAGTTTAGGTCTTTACAATGAGCAGTTCTTC	CASSLGLYNEQFF	TRBJ2-1	TRBV27	-	-
TGTGCCAGCAGCCCCCATCAATCCAGGGCGGTACAGTACTTC	CASSPHQSRAVQYF	TRBJ2-7	TRBV11-1	-	-
TGTGCCAGCAGTTTCACAGGGGGCGGCTATGGCTACACCTTC	CASSFTGGGYGYTF	TRBJ1-2	TRBV27	-	TRBD1
TGTGCCAGCCACCAGGGTGGGGAAAAACTGTTTTTT	CASHQGGEKLFF	TRBJ1-4	TRBV7-9	-	-
TGTGCCAGCAGTTTTTCAATGAGCTACACCTTC	CASSFSMSYTF	TRBJ1-2	TRBV28	-	-
TGTGCCAGCAGCTTAGTACAAAAGACCGGGGAGCTGTTTTTT	CASSLVQKTGELFF	TRBJ2-2	TRBV7-9	once	-
TGTGCCAGCAGCTTTAAGGGGTCTAACTATGGCTACACCTTC	CASSFKGSNYGYTF	TRBJ1-2	TRBV5-4	-	-
TGTGCCAGCAGCCCCCCCGGGGGGGCCGTCGGGGAGCTGTTTTTT	CASSPPGGAVGELFF	TRBJ2-2	TRBV5-4	-	TRBD2
TGTGCCATCAGTGAGACTAGCGGGAGCACAGATACGCAGTATTTT	CAISETSGSTDTQYF	TRBJ2-3	TRBV10-3	-	TRBD2
TGTGCCAGCAGTCTTTCTAGCGGGAGGGAGAAGTTCTTC	CASSLSSGREKFF	TRBJ2-1	TRBV6-4	-	TRBD2
TGTGCCAGCAGCTTAGCCAGGGTCTATGAGCAGTTCTTC	CASSLARVYEQFF	TRBJ2-1	TRBV11-2	-	-
TGCGCCAGCAGTGAGTTCTCAGGACAGGGGGCCATTCAGTACTTC	CASSEFSGQGAIQYF	TRBJ2-4	TRBV10-2	-	TRBD1
TGTGCCAGCAGCCACAGGGGGGCCTTCTCCTACAATGAGCAGTTCTTC	CASSHRGAFSYNEQFF	TRBJ2-1	TRBV14	-	-
TGTGCCAGCAGCGCATCACCGGGACAGGGTAACGAGCAGTACTTC	CASSASPGQGNEQYF	TRBJ2-7	TRBV9	-	TRBD1
TGCAGTGCTCACAGGGGCAATGGCTACACCTTC	CSAHRGNGYTF	TRBJ1-2	TRBV20-1	once	TRBD1